This TCR beta chain stems from a study of early T cells in non-severe SARS-CoV-2 infection. Study details: With bulk RNA from unsorted whole blood as input, sequencing yielded unpaired chains. General observations from the study: The study's VDJdb matching favored anti-spike CD8 responses and missed private and CD4 specificities.

Individually, cDNA molecules had unique molecular identifiers attached to them. TCRdb recomputed calls from the 5' RACE reads with MiXCR, one row per CDR3 protein. The data show over 85,000 distinct CDR3 sequences, about an eighth seen once. V shed 6 bases and J shed 6 bases, with 10 bases lying between them. This CDR3 has 12 residues. At least ten counts were recorded for this clonotype. The antigen is not known. Sequenced sample: whole blood. The rearrangement links TRBV12-3 or TRBV12-4 to TRBJ2-3; D gene unclear. This clonotype was obtained from an adult who was a healthcare worker with PCR-confirmed SARS-CoV-2 infection or an uninfected control (not recorded which). This CDR3 reads CASSGPRDTQYF. CDR3 DNA: TGTGCCAGCAGCGGACCCCGGGATACGCAGTATTTT.